Below are 18 T cell receptor beta chains sequenced from a single sample in a study of a mutant IDH1 vaccine in newly diagnosed glioma. Sequencing was performed with immunoSEQ multiplex PCR; in TCRdb, only in-frame clones are kept and a portion is missing. The sample gives over 55,000 clones, around 82% of which show up once; over 3% is in the top ten. What these receptors recognize is not known. Time point of the sample: week 5, during vaccination. In every dose of vaccine, 300 ug of mutant IDH1 20-mer peptide was given alongside topical imiquimod. This sample comprised PBMCs, obtained from a glioma patient whose treatment included an IDH1 peptide vaccine. The receptors were gathered from a woman in her late teens or twenties with glioma. Some clones in this sample may be carry-over from other donors' samples.

The chain joins TRBV6-4 to TRBJ2-2; TRBD1 is a possible D gene (5 bases). The CDR3 contains 12 residues. Germline values: CDR1 MRHNA, CDR2 SNTAGT. V lost 6 bases, J lost 7 bases, and 9 bases lay in between. CDR3 sequence: CASSSGYGELFF. In DNA form, the CDR3 reads TGTGCCAGCAGCTCAGGGTACGGGGAGCTGTTTTTT.

The J gene is TRBJ2-7, the V gene TRBV27; 7 bases fit TRBD2. This CDR3 has 17 residues. Looked up from germline, CDR1 is MNHEY and CDR2 is SMNVEV (reference sequence). V was pared by 2 bases and J by 0 bases, with 10 bases of the junction left unmatched. The CDR3, as DNA: TGTGCCAGCAGTTTAGGTGGGAGGGCTGAGTACTCCTACGAGCAGTACTTC. This codes for CASSLGGRAEYSYEQYF.

As to this clone: The same CDR3 also results from other DNA sequences found in this sample. This sequence joins TRBV4-3 and TRBJ1-1, with TRBD1 as a possible D gene (5 bases). The V and J ends lost 4 bases and 7 bases respectively, with 10 bases between them. The CDR3 is 12 residues long. Per germline, CDR1 LGHNA and CDR2 YSLEER. CDR3 DNA sequence: TGCGCCAGCAGCCGGGTGCAGGGTGAAGCTTTCTTT. It yields the protein CASSRVQGEAFF.

The V gene is TRBV5-1, the J gene TRBJ1-1; D gene ambiguous. CDR3 length equals 13 residues. The germline CDR1 and CDR2 sequences are SGHRS and YFSETQ. Trimming pared 4 bases from V and 7 bases from J, leaving 14 bases between. The CDR3 loop reads CASSRGSNLEAFF. The CDR3, as DNA: TGCGCCAGCAGCCGCGGGTCCAACCTTGAAGCTTTCTTT.

V and J are TRBV5-6 and TRBJ1-3; weak D call: TRBD1 (5 bases). Germline CDR1 and CDR2: SGHDT and YYEEEE. This CDR3 has 14 amino acids. V was pared by 5 bases and J by 4 bases, with 13 bases between. The CDR3 DNA is TGTGCCAGCAGGATGGGGGGTGAGGGAAACACCATATATTTT. It codes for CASRMGGEGNTIYF.

This chain joins TRBV19 and TRBJ2-5; no clear D. The germline gives CDR1 LNHDA, CDR2 SQIVND (reference sequence). CDR3 length: 16 amino acids. Trimming cost V 2 bases and J 0 bases, with 13 bases left between them. CDR3 sequence (DNA): TGTGCCAGTAGTATATCGATCGTCCGATACCAAGAGACCCAGTACTTC. Translation: CASSISIVRYQETQYF.

The rearrangement uses TRBV14 and TRBJ2-7; 10 bases line up with TRBD2. CDR3 size: 19 residues. CDR1 is SGHDN, CDR2 FVKESK, per germline. V shed 2 bases, J shed 2 bases, and the junction held 15 bases outside the gene matches. CDR3 sequence (DNA): TGTGCCAGCAGCCAAAATTGGCCTAGCGGGGGCCTAAAAGCCTACGAGCAGTACTTC. Translated, it gives CASSQNWPSGGLKAYEQYF.

The V gene is TRBV27, the J gene TRBJ1-5; tentative D call: TRBD1 (5 bases). Germline values: CDR1 MNHEY, CDR2 SMNVEV (reference sequence). V was shortened by 3 bases and J by 3 bases, with 12 bases between the two germline ends. There are 15 residues in the CDR3. Here the CDR3 reads CASSFLQGPNQPQHF. Here the CDR3 DNA reads TGTGCCAGCAGTTTTCTTCAGGGTCCCAATCAGCCCCAGCATTTT.

This clone was counted between two and nine times. This chain uses TRBV29-1 with TRBJ1-1; possible D gene TRBD1, 5 bases. Trimming cost V 3 bases and J 3 bases, with 11 bases left between them. Germline loops: CDR1 SQVTM, CDR2 ANQGSEA. The CDR3 is 13 residues long. In DNA form, the CDR3 reads TGCAGCGTTGACGGCAGGGTTGACACTGAAGCTTTCTTT. Encoded protein: CSVDGRVDTEAFF.

Worth noting for this clone: At one end the junction does not follow the germline gene, possibly because of a read error. The genes are TRBV6-1 and TRBJ2-7; weak D call: TRBD1 (6 bases). The CDR3 is made up of 12 amino acids. Germline CDR1 and CDR2: MNHNS and SASEGT. The chain's CDR3 is CASSPQTGSVLF. The CDR3 coding sequence is TGTGCCAGCAGTCCACAAACAGGGTCGGTACTCTTC.

The rearrangement links TRBV11-3 to TRBJ2-1, with D possibly matching TRBD1 (5 bases). Trimming pared 2 bases from V and 6 bases from J, leaving 14 bases between. The CDR3 contains 15 residues. CDR1 is SGHNT and CDR2 is YENEEA in the germline V gene. The CDR3 DNA sequence: TGTGCCAGCAGCTTAACTCGCAGGGAAAGCAATGAGCAGTTCTTC. Encoded protein: CASSLTRRESNEQFF. The full variable domain, with the rest looked up from reference TRBV11-3 and TRBJ2-1, is EAGVVQSPRYKIIEKKQPVAFWCNPISGHNTLYWYLQNLGQGPELLIRYENEEAVDDSQLPKDRFSAERLKGVDSTLKIQPAELGDSAVYLCASSLTRRESNEQFFGPGTRLTVL.

This chain joins TRBV30 and TRBJ1-4; possible D gene TRBD1, 5 bases. CDR3 length equals 12 residues. Germline V lookup: CDR1 GTSNPN, CDR2 SVGIG (reference sequence). V was shortened by 3 bases and J by 6 bases, with 8 bases between the two germline ends. The CDR3 DNA is TGTGCCTGGAGCGGGACTTATGAAAAACTGTTTTTT. It translates to CAWSGTYEKLFF.

This chain links TRBV4-2 with TRBJ2-4, with no clear D. Germline V CDR1 and CDR2: LGHNA, YNFKEQ. Trimming stripped 0 bases from V and 2 bases from J, with 5 bases between. The CDR3 is 14 residues long. The CDR3 is CASSQEETKNIQYF. The CDR3 DNA reads as TGTGCCAGCAGCCAAGAAGAAACCAAAAACATTCAGTACTTC.

V gene TRBV4-3 combines with J gene TRBJ2-3; 10 bases agree with TRBD1. CDR3 length equals 17 residues. The trim removed 3 bases at V and 7 bases at J, leaving 13 bases unmatched. CDR1 and CDR2 (germline): LGHNA, YSLEER. The CDR3 region has the DNA TGCGCCAGCAGCCATCTTTCCGGGACAGGGGAGAGGTATACGCAGTATTTT. It translates to CASSHLSGTGERYTQYF.

The chain recombines TRBV14 with TRBJ1-1; D is undetermined. The CDR3 has 18 residues. Germline V CDR1 and CDR2: SGHDN, FVKESK. V was pared by 0 bases and J by 4 bases, with 21 bases between. The CDR3, as DNA: TGTGCCAGCAGCCAAGAGGCAGGAAGGGTAGGACGGGGCACTGAAGCTTTCTTT. Protein sequence: CASSQEAGRVGRGTEAFF.

Details on this clone: Sequence at one end of the junction differs from germline and may be a read error. The chain joins TRBV2 to TRBJ2-5; tentatively, D is TRBD1 or TRBD2 (5 bases each). The CDR3 runs 14 residues. Germline V gene lookup returns CDR1 SNHLY and CDR2 FYNNEI. The CDR3 bases are TGTGCCAGCAGTGAAAGGGACGGACAAGGGACCCAGTACTTC. Translated: CASSERDGQGTQYF.

The J gene is TRBJ1-3, the V gene TRBV6-1, with D unclear. The CDR3 contains 15 residues. Germline V lookup: CDR1 MNHNS, CDR2 SASEGT. Trimming took 6 bases from V and 1 from J, leaving 13 bases between them. CDR3 loop: CASRNGVFSGNTIYF. The CDR3 bases are TGTGCCAGCAGGAACGGTGTTTTTTCTGGAAACACCATATATTTT.

The chain is built from TRBV5-1 and TRBJ1-1; possibly TRBD1 for D (5 bases). V was pared by 10 bases and J by 4 bases, with 26 bases between. The CDR3 has 16 residues. Germline lookup yields CDR1 SGHRS and CDR2 YFSETQ. CDR3 sequence reads: CASGNVVGGFSTEAFF. Written as DNA, the CDR3 is TGCGCCTCTGGGAACGTGGTCGGGGGTTTTAGCACTGAAGCTTTCTTT.